The entry below describes one TCR beta chain. This clonotype has more than one count but fewer than ten. Its antigen remains undetermined. Qualities for individual bases were not recorded, and no much larger clone is one base off. The sequencer listed for this sample is Illumina HiSeq 2500. Quantitative 5'-RACE with molecular barcodes was the method used to prepare the TCR beta libraries. The authors processed their data as follows. A new computational method, built on a probabilistic model of VDJ rearrangement, was used to identify disease-linked TCR variants. TCRdb trimmed the raw reads at Q25, called clones with MiXCR and kept productive beta chains. CDR3 protein duplicates are merged, each entry listing the most common genes and DNA. The V and J calls, along with clone size, are taken from TCRdb and not from the paper's own processing. In all, the sample holds some 140,000 distinct CDR3 sequences, and 17% of those were seen once. The top ten clones comprise approximately 30% of the sample.

This record comes from a study of CD8 T cells in ankylosing spondylitis listed by TCRdb under 2017. Study-level background: To find TCR variants linked to disease, the study profiled T cell receptor beta repertoires in ankylosing spondylitis patients and healthy donors. The whole study cohort included 95 to 130 healthy donors and 20 to 30 ankylosing spondylitis patients. Peripheral blood was sampled, and synovial fluid was also collected from ankylosing spondylitis patients.

Findings and caveats that apply to the study as a whole: The disease-linked clones showed a CD8+ phenotype and occurred at relatively low frequencies in peripheral blood. According to the report, matched synovial fluid samples from ankylosing spondylitis patients were significantly enriched for the disease-linked clones. Blood from ankylosing spondylitis patients appeared to be characterized by a TCR beta motif composed of several highly homologous amino acid variants. Some motif variants were previously reported in synovial fluid and blood of reactive arthritis patients, suggesting common disease-initiation mechanisms.

Trimming accounts for 4 bases at V and 3 bases at J, while the number of junction bases matched to no gene is 4. Counted from cysteine to phenylalanine, this CDR3 has 14 amino acids. Only CDR3 DNA is held: 42 bases, read in frame from base 1. The germline V gene sets CDR1 to MGHDK and CDR2 to SYGVNS. In this chain, TRBV25-1 is recombined with TRBJ2-7; 9 bases in the middle match TRBD1. Sequenced input: blood, either unsorted or a sorted T cell fraction (not recorded which). This clonotype was sampled from a male donor with ankylosing spondylitis. The DNA reads TGTGCCAGCAGTGCCCCGGGACAGGGCTACGAGCAGTACTTC. This codes for CASSAPGQGYEQYF.